Listed here are 20 T cell receptor beta chains from one sample, sequenced in a study of glioma-infiltrating T cells. The iRepertoire nested amplicon-rescue multiplex PCR amplified TCR alpha and beta CDR3s from RNA. One entry per CDR3 protein, called by TCRdb with MiXCR from the multiplex PCR reads. Among roughly 100,000 distinct CDR3 sequences listed, less than 30% were seen once. Sequencing used glioma tissue, nonneoplastic brain tissue, or PBMCs (not recorded which). The receptors come from a human donor with low-grade glioma or glioblastoma, undergoing nonglioma brain surgery, or in good health (not recorded which).

The CDR3 DNA reads TGTGCCAGTAGTATACGGACAGCTGAAGCTTTCTTT. It codes for CASSIRTAEAFF. V usage is TRBV19 and J usage is TRBJ1-1; D is possibly TRBD1 (6 bases). Trimming pared 2 bases from V and 6 bases from J, leaving 7 bases between. The CDR3 totals 12 residues. Germline-derived CDR1 and CDR2 are LNHDA and SQIVND (reference sequence).

As regards this clonotype: A much larger clone differs by one base, so this may be a read error. The genes are TRBV6-2 or TRBV6-3 and TRBJ2-7; D could derive from TRBD1 or TRBD2 (5 bases each). The CDR3 spans 14 residues. Trimming took off 6 bases at V and 3 bases at J, with 15 bases between the two ends. The germline CDR1 and CDR2 sequences are MNHEY and SVGEGT. The CDR3 DNA reads as TGTGCCAGCAGCTCGGGGCGCGAGGACTACGAGCAGTACTTC. Translating it yields CASSSGREDYEQYF.

This clonotype has more than one count but fewer than ten. The rearrangement uses TRBV10-3 and TRBJ1-2; D possibly corresponds to TRBD1 (5 bases). The CDR3 consists of 14 residues. Trimming stripped 3 bases from V and 6 bases from J, with 14 bases between. Germline CDR1 ENHRY, CDR2 SYGVKD. The CDR3 region has the DNA TGTGCCATCAGTGAAGAATTTCAGGGAGATGGCTACACCTTC. This translates into CAISEEFQGDGYTF.

Turning to this clonotype: One end of the junction is discordant with germline, which a read error may explain. The genes are TRBV7-2 and TRBJ2-3; a possible D gene is TRBD1 (5 bases). The CDR3 consists of 14 residues. The germline CDR1 and CDR2 sequences are SGHTA and FQGNSA. CDR3 region: CASSTRAFTDTEYF. The DNA of the CDR3 is TGTGCCAGCAGCACCAGGGCGTTCACAGATACGGAGTATTTT.

On this clonotype: A much larger clone differs by one base, so this may be a read error. The genes are TRBV28 and TRBJ1-3, with a tentative D call TRBD1 (6 bases). V lost 2 bases and J 4 bases, leaving 12 bases between the germline ends. Germline loops: CDR1 MDHEN, CDR2 SYDVKM. This CDR3 comprises 15 residues. CDR3 in amino acids: CASSLPGTRGNTIYF. The CDR3 bases are TGTGCCAGCAGTTTACCCGGGACACGGGGAAACACCATATATTTT.

This clonotype has ten or more counts. V usage is TRBV7-9 and J usage is TRBJ1-2; D remains ambiguous. V lost 1 base, J lost 6 bases, and 6 bases lay in between. Germline V lookup: CDR1 SEHNR, CDR2 FQNEAQ (reference sequence). The CDR3 totals 12 residues. For the CDR3, the DNA is TGTGCCAGCAGCTTAGGGTCCGATGGCTACACCTTC. Residues: CASSLGSDGYTF.

Turning to this clonotype: A much larger clonotype is one base distant, so this may be a read error. V is TRBV2 and J is TRBJ2-2, with a tentative D call TRBD1 (6 bases). The germline gives CDR1 SNHLY, CDR2 FYNNEI. The CDR3 sequence is 14 residues long. The V end was cut by 5 bases, the J end by 6 bases, with 13 bases between. CDR3 sequence reads: CASSRLQGAGELFF. The DNA for the CDR3 is TGTGCCAGCAGTCGATTACAGGGAGCCGGGGAGCTGTTTTTT.

Many counts were recorded for this clonotype. The junction does not match germline at one end; this may be a read error. The chain recombines TRBV7-7 with TRBJ1-1; 9 bases match TRBD1. This CDR3 contains 14 residues. Germline V gene data show CDR1 as SSHAT and CDR2 as FNYEAQ (reference sequence). The CDR3 DNA follows: TGTGCTAGCAGCAAACGACAGGGGGATACTGAAGCTTTCTTT. Encoded protein: CASSKRQGDTEAFF.

There are many counts of this clonotype. The chain uses TRBV20-1 and TRBJ2-5; D might be TRBD2 (5 bases). Looked up from germline, CDR1 is DFQATT and CDR2 is SNEGSKA (reference sequence). The CDR3 runs to 15 residues. The V and J ends lost 0 bases and 5 bases respectively, with 16 bases between them. The CDR3 DNA sequence: TGCAGTGCTAGAGAGGCCGCTAGCCCCCGGGAGACCCAGTACTTC. It specifies CSAREAASPRETQYF.

This clonotype was seen at least ten times. The genes are TRBV27 and TRBJ2-3; TRBD2 aligns across 12 bases. Trimming removed 5 bases from V and 5 bases from J; junction bases left unmatched: 5. This CDR3 spans 15 amino acids. In germline, CDR1 is MNHEY, CDR2 SMNVEV (reference sequence). CDR3 amino acids: CASSPSTSGGDTQYF. The CDR3 region has the DNA TGTGCCAGCAGTCCATCGACTAGCGGGGGAGATACGCAGTATTTT.

This clonotype appeared a few times. The CDR3 spells CSVETGDSYEQYF. CDR3 sequence (DNA): TGCAGCGTTGAGACAGGGGACTCCTACGAGCAGTACTTC. The chain links TRBV29-1 to TRBJ2-7; 8 bases fit TRBD1. The CDR3 extends over 13 amino acids. The germline V gene has CDR1 SQVTM and CDR2 ANQGSEA. V trimming: 3 bases; J trimming: 0 bases; junction bases outside the gene matches: 1.

This clonotype was detected ten times or more. The chain joins TRBV27 to TRBJ2-1; no reliable D call. The CDR3 has 14 amino acids. Germline loops: CDR1 MNHEY, CDR2 SMNVEV (reference sequence). Trimming took 3 bases from V and 6 from J, leaving 12 bases between them. DNA of the CDR3: TGTGCCAGCAGTTTGGCAGGTAACCGCAATGAGCAGTTCTTC. Translated: CASSLAGNRNEQFF.

The table lists this clonotype with many counts. J is TRBJ2-7 and V is TRBV20-1, with D possibly matching TRBD2 (5 bases). The CDR3 loop spans 12 amino acids. The V and J ends lost 6 bases and 7 bases respectively, with 16 bases between them. Per the germline V gene, CDR1 is DFQATT and CDR2 is SNEGSKA (reference sequence). The CDR3 DNA reads TGCAGTGCCCCGGGTCCTCGGAGGGAGCAGTACTTC. Its translation: CSAPGPRREQYF.

This clonotype was seen repeatedly, ten times or more. The rearrangement uses TRBV3-1 and TRBJ2-5; no reliable D call. This CDR3 has 13 amino acids. Per germline, CDR1 LGHDT and CDR2 YNNKEL (reference sequence). Trimming stripped 0 bases from V and 4 bases from J, with 6 bases between. The CDR3 here is CASSQEGAETQYF. The CDR3 bases are TGTGCCAGCAGCCAAGAAGGAGCAGAGACCCAGTACTTC.

This clonotype turned up a few times. The CDR3 region is CASSTQGTANQPQHF. The CDR3 DNA is TGTGCCAGTAGTACCCAAGGGACGGCAAATCAGCCCCAGCATTTT. The rearrangement links TRBV19 to TRBJ1-5; D may be TRBD1 (5 bases). Germline loops: CDR1 LNHDA, CDR2 SQIVND (reference sequence). The CDR3 length is 15 residues. V lost 4 bases to trimming and J lost 4 bases, with 14 bases between them.

This clonotype was observed once. Possible read error: a much larger clone is one base away. The gene calls are TRBV6-2 or TRBV6-3 and TRBJ1-5; D uncertain. V was shortened by 5 bases and J by 8 bases, with 13 bases between the two germline ends. This CDR3 has 13 amino acids. The V gene's germline CDR1 is MNHEY and CDR2 SVGEGT. CDR3 sequence reads: CASSPLLSEPQHF. CDR3 in DNA: TGTGCCAGCAGTCCGTTATTGAGTGAGCCCCAGCATTTT.

This clonotype was counted at least ten times. This chain links TRBV12-3 or TRBV12-4 with TRBJ1-2; unclear D gene. V was shortened by 3 bases and J by 1 base, with 6 bases between the two germline ends. CDR3 length: 13 residues. The CDR3 nucleotides are TGTGCCAGCAGTTTGGCAGATAACTATGGCTACACCTTC. Translation: CASSLADNYGYTF.

In the case of this clonotype: The junction shows a germline mismatch at one end, possibly a read error. V and J are TRBV4-2 and TRBJ2-3; 10 bases are a match to TRBD2. Germline lookup yields CDR1 LGHNA and CDR2 YNFKEQ. There are 16 residues in the CDR3. The CDR3 here is CAGSQLAGGRTDTQYF. CDR3 in DNA: TGTGCCGGCAGCCAATTAGCGGGGGGACGCACAGATACGCAGTATTTT.

J is TRBJ2-7 and V is TRBV29-1, with a weak D call TRBD1 (6 bases). Germline values: CDR1 SQVTM, CDR2 ANQGSEA. Trimming pared 5 bases from V and 3 bases from J, leaving 14 bases between. CDR3 length: 13 amino acids. The CDR3 DNA reads as TGCAGCGTTCGGGCAGGGGTTTACTACGAGCAGTACTTC. This translates into CSVRAGVYYEQYF.

This clonotype was observed many times. The chain has TRBV20-1 and TRBJ2-1; tentative D call: TRBD2 (5 bases). The CDR3 is 15 amino acids. Trimming pared 3 bases from V and 2 bases from J, leaving 14 bases between. Germline CDR1 and CDR2: DFQATT and SNEGSKA (reference sequence). The CDR3 DNA sequence: TGCAGTGCTAGCTTATCCCGGGGAACCTACAATGAGCAGTTCTTC. Encoded protein: CSASLSRGTYNEQFF.